The present TCR beta chain was sequenced within a study of cytomegalovirus exposure and HLA in healthy donors. Amplification used 60 Vbeta primers and 13 Jbeta primers. Data came from immunoSEQ multiplex PCR; TCRdb stores just in-frame clones and leaves some out. The sample has roughly 130,000 clones, roughly 78% seen once. About this clone: Antigen unknown.

Study conclusions and caveats: In a later analysis, TCR association rates varied by HLA locus: DRB1 most, HLA-C fewest.

Germline-derived CDR1 and CDR2 are SGHKS and YYEKEE (reference sequence). CDR3 length: 16 residues. Trimming took off 5 bases at V and 1 base at J, with 13 bases between the two ends. The source of this sequence is a man aged 35 to 55 in good health and CMV-seronegative. This sequence joins TRBV5-5 and TRBJ1-6; D uncertain. Sequenced input: PBMCs. CDR3 coding DNA: TGTGCCAGCAGACTGACTATTTGGTCCTATAATTCACCCCTCCACTTT. It specifies CASRLTIWSYNSPLHF.